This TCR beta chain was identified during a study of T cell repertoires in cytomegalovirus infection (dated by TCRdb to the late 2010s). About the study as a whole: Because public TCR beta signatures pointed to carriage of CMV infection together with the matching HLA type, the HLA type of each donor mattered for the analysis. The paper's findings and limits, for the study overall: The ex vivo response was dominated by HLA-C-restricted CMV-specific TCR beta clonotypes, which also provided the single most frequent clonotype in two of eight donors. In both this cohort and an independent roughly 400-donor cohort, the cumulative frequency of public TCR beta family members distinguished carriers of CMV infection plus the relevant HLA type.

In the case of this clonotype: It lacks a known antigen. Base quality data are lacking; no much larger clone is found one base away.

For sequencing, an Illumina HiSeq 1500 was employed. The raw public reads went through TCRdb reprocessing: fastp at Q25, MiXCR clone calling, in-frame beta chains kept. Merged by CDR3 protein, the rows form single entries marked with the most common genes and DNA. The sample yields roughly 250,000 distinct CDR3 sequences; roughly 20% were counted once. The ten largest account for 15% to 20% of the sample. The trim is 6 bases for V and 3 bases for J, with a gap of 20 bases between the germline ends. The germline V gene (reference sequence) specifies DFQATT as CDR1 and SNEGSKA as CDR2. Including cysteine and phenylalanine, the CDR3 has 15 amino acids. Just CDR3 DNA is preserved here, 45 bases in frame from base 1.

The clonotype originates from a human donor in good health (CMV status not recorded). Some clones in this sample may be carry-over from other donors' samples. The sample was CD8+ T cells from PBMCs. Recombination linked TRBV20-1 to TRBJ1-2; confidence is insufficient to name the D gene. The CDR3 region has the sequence CSAPSIASRDYGYTF. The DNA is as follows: TGCAGTGCCCCGTCCATCGCCTCTAGAGACTATGGCTACACCTTC.